Listed below are T cell receptor beta chains from one sample, sequenced in a study of blood T cell repertoires in COVID-19. Method: immunoSEQ multiplex PCR; TCRdb's copy keeps in-frame clones and lacks some. The sample contains approximately 170,000 clones, more than 75% of which appear only once. The sequenced material came from peripheral blood. The receptors were sampled from a woman older than 75 with COVID-19, enrolled during active disease. The CDR3 runs from the conserved cysteine through the conserved F or W. Fields, in order: D gene, V gene, clone size, J gene, CDR3 DNA, CDR3 protein. D genes are given only for firm matches. Some rows mark clone size as missing; the rest say once, few, many or name a class of expanded clone.

NA	TRBV28	NA	TRBJ2-2	TGTGCCAGCAGTCAAATCAGTTTAGGAATCGGGAATCTACGGGGAGGCGCCACCGGGGAGCTGTTTTTT	CASSQISLGIGNLRGGATGELFF
TRBD2	TRBV7-2	NA	TRBJ2-6	TGTGCCAGCAGGCTAGCGGGAGGGTCCTTTGCTGGGGCCAACGTCCTGACTTTC	CASRLAGGSFAGANVLTF
TRBD1	TRBV28	NA	TRBJ2-2	TGTGCCAGCAGCCCAGACAGGGGGCTCACCGGGGAGCTGTTTTTT	CASSPDRGLTGELFF
TRBD2	TRBV14	NA	TRBJ2-1	TGTGCCAGCAGCCAAGATCGGAAACGGGCGGGAGGGCAGGACAATGAGCAGTTCTTC	CASSQDRKRAGGQDNEQFF
NA	TRBV9	NA	TRBJ1-2	TGTGCCAGCAGCGCCGGACAGTGGGGGGGCTACACCTTC	CASSAGQWGGYTF
TRBD2	TRBV19	NA	TRBJ2-1	TGTGCCACCCGCGGGAGGGACTCCTACAATGAGCAGTTCTTC	CATRGRDSYNEQFF
TRBD2	TRBV5-5	NA	TRBJ2-1	TGTGCCAGCAGCTTGGACCTGCGGGAGACCTACAATGAGCAGTTCTTC	CASSLDLRETYNEQFF
NA	TRBV5-1	NA	TRBJ2-7	TGCGCCAGCAGCGCGGAACTCTCCTACGAGCAGTACTTC	CASSAELSYEQYF
TRBD1	TRBV28	NA	TRBJ1-1	TGTGCCAGCAGTCTCAGGGGGCGGCTTGAAGCTTTCTTT	CASSLRGRLEAFF
NA	TRBV6-5	once	TRBJ2-2	TGTGCCAGCAGTTTAGAGGAGATCACCGGGGAGCTGTTTTTT	CASSLEEITGELFF
NA	TRBV5-1	NA	TRBJ2-7	TGCGCCAGCAGCTTGGGGGCGGAAAGGGGCGAGCAGTACTTC	CASSLGAERGEQYF
TRBD1	TRBV5-1	NA	TRBJ2-1	TGCGCCAGCAGCCCGACAGGGGGCTCCTACAATGAGCAGTTCTTC	CASSPTGGSYNEQFF
TRBD2	TRBV5-4	NA	TRBJ2-3	TGTGCCAGCAGCCTTAGCGGGAGGAAGGATACGCAGTATTTT	CASSLSGRKDTQYF